This paragraph covers one T cell receptor (beta chain) sequence. This clone was observed a few times. Its antigen remains unidentified. No base quality information exists; no much larger clone differs at one position. The sample holds other DNA sequences that translate to the same CDR3. The immunoSEQ Assay, a bias-controlled multiplex PCR, was used to amplify TCRbeta CDR3 regions from genomic DNA. In the paper's pipeline: The number of nucleated cells in each sample was estimated from the amplification of reference gene primers within the assay. Sequence reads were collapsed and filtered to measure the absolute abundance of every unique TCRbeta CDR3 rearrangement. For each sample, productive Simpson clonality was calculated by taking the square root of Simpson's diversity index across productive rearrangements. This is the immuneACCESS table as TCRdb keeps it, with only in-frame sequences that have V and J called. A part of the clones is gone; compared with another copy, unresolved V genes explain less than half, and the rest is unexplained. V and J calls and clone size are those listed in that table; D and trimming were worked out from the DNA. Within this sample are about 180,000 clones, with less than 90% of them counted one time only. About a fifth of the sample comes from the top ten.

Cut back by 3 bases and 4 bases, the V and J ends lie 7 bases apart. The CDR3 holds 13 amino acids from the cysteine to the phenylalanine. The retained sequence is limited to the CDR3, 39 bases, with the frame set at the first base. Whole blood was collected in K2EDTA tubes by collaborating institutions according to the institutions' own protocols. Collaborator samples were shipped for TCRbeta analysis as frozen whole blood, isolated PBMCs, or DNA extracted from either sample type. This specimen belongs to a study of blood T cell repertoires in COVID-19 (dated by TCRdb to the early 2020s). Notes on the research overall: Samples covering the acute and convalescent phases of COVID-19 were provided by collaborators in the United States, Italy and Spain. The material from the prospective study consisted of cDNA or gDNA derived from T cells, B-cell-depleted T cells, or PBMCs. Deeply sampled blood TCRbeta repertoires from subjects exposed to, actively infected with, or recovered from COVID-19 were included in the dataset. A freely available public database, intended as a resource for researchers studying the immune response to SARS-CoV-2, is where the repertoires were released. Samples came from the ongoing ImmuneRACE study (first 160 participants) plus 1,254 subjects from 6 global collaborators. The sample metadata nearly always contained a de-identified subject ID, COVID-19 status, age in years and sex. HLA class I and class II types, where available, came from metadata supplied by the sample provider rather than from assay-based typing.

Overall study results and their limits: The quantity of clinical and demographic metadata differed by source and by participant and was supplied without curation.

The sequenced sample consisted of peripheral blood. The source is a man aged 65-85 years with active or convalescent COVID-19. The rearranged chain carries TRBV12-3 or TRBV12-4 and TRBJ1-5, with the D segment identity uncertain. In nucleotide form, the sequence is TGTGCCAGCAGTTTCAGGTTGAATCAGCCCCAGCATTTT. Its coded protein is CASSFRLNQPQHF.